Sequencing of this T cell receptor beta chain was carried out in a study of tumor-infiltrating lymphocytes in primary liver carcinoma. The overall study: Staging of the tumors gave T1-T3 N0M0, with widths of roughly 4 to 10 cm.

RNA and DNA were co-extracted from approximately 20-30 mg of unsorted bulk tissue. TCR beta cDNA came from about 0.45 ug total RNA, primed with a constant-region primer. Investigators got TCR beta libraries out of three nested multiplex PCR rounds, done with slightly modified ARM-PCR. Each of the first two PCR rounds ran roughly 10 cycles with TRBV1-TRBV30 forward and C-beta reverse primers. TCRdb used MiXCR to reprocess the multiplex PCR reads, holding one entry per CDR3 protein. The top ten hold roughly 10% of the sample, which has 99,000 or so distinct CDR3 sequences, about three quarters seen once. In regard to this clonotype: One junction end does not reproduce the germline sequence, and a read error may be involved.

CDR3 length: 15 residues. The TCR originated in a woman aged 60-75 years with primary liver carcinoma and hepatitis B virus infection. The rearrangement joins TRBV12-3 or TRBV12-4 to TRBJ2-1; D call uncertain. The material sequenced was liver tumor tissue from sampling region 5. Subset described: tumor region T5, tumor centre. CDR3 in amino acids: CASSLGTTLYNEQFF. The CDR3 DNA reads as TGTGCGAGCAGTTTGGGAACCACACTGTACAATGAGCAGTTCTTC.